Below are 31 T cell receptor beta chains sequenced from a single sample in a study of Ad26.COV2.S vaccination and SARS-CoV-2 variants. Assay used: immunoSEQ multiplex PCR; TCRdb lists only in-frame clones, some missing. Of approximately 480,000 clones listed, around 88% are singletons. Treatment defined: around 19 received Ad26.COV2.S at low or high dose, single or two shots; 5 received placebo; per-sample allocation not given. It was on day 63 after the first vaccine or placebo injection that samples were taken. The sample here was peripheral blood, taken in a trial of Ad26.COV2.S vaccine versus placebo. These receptors were obtained from a person aged 18-65 years who received the Ad26.COV2.S COVID-19 vaccine or a placebo.

V usage is TRBV5-8 and J usage is TRBJ2-7, with 8 positions matching TRBD1. From germline, CDR1 is SGHTS and CDR2 YDEGEE. Germline trimming cut 3 bases from V and 6 bases from J; bases unmatched to any gene: 8. The length of the CDR3 is 14 residues. The chain's CDR3 is CASSSLQGAGEQYF. CDR3 sequence (DNA): TGTGCCAGCAGCTCACTTCAGGGGGCGGGCGAGCAGTACTTC.

This sequence joins TRBV24-1 and TRBJ2-1, with 11 bases fitting TRBD2. V gave up 4 bases and J gave up 8 bases; unmatched junction bases: 18. Germline V lookup: CDR1 KGHDR, CDR2 SFDVKD. The CDR3 covers 19 residues. The CDR3 nucleotides are TGTGCCACCAGTGACGCGGACAGGGGAAGACTAGCGGGGCTGGATGAGCAGTTCTTC. Residues: CATSDADRGRLAGLDEQFF.

The rearrangement links TRBV12-3 or TRBV12-4 to TRBJ1-1; possible D gene TRBD1, 6 bases. This CDR3 comprises 13 residues. V lost 5 bases and J 3 bases, leaving 10 bases between the germline ends. This CDR3 reads CASSAGGHTEAFF. In DNA form, the CDR3 reads TGTGCCAGCAGTGCCGGGGGCCACACTGAAGCTTTCTTT.

The chain links TRBV10-3 to TRBJ2-7; no clear D. Germline V gives CDR1 ENHRY, CDR2 SYGVKD. The CDR3 sequence is 14 residues long. The V end lost 0 bases, the J end lost 6 bases, and 12 bases lay between the germline ends. The CDR3 region is CAISESLMVGEQYF. CDR3 DNA: TGTGCCATCAGTGAGTCTCTTATGGTGGGCGAGCAGTACTTC.

The J gene is TRBJ2-7, the V gene TRBV27, with 7 bases identical to TRBD1. The CDR3 is made up of 17 amino acids. The J segment lost 4 bases and the V segment lost 5 bases, leaving 17 bases of the junction unmatched. Germline CDR1 is MNHEY and CDR2 is SMNVEV (reference sequence). This chain's CDR3 is CASSPTPLIGGAYEQYF. Here the CDR3 DNA reads TGTGCCAGCAGTCCTACACCCCTGATAGGGGGCGCTTACGAGCAGTACTTC.

In this sample, this clone turned up many times. The J gene is TRBJ2-1, the V gene TRBV5-4, with 14 bases that match TRBD2. V trimming: 0 bases; J trimming: 8 bases; junction bases outside the gene matches: 7. This CDR3 has 17 amino acids. Germline V gene sequence: CDR1 SGHNT, CDR2 YYREEE (reference sequence). Written as DNA, the CDR3 is TGTGCCAGCAGCTTGGGGGGACTAGCGGGAGTATCCGATGAGCAGTTCTTC. The encoded protein is CASSLGGLAGVSDEQFF.

The V call is TRBV19, the J call TRBJ2-2, with TRBD2 matching over 7 bases. Germline V gives CDR1 LNHDA, CDR2 SQIVND (reference sequence). This CDR3 is built from 14 residues. The V and J ends lost 8 bases and 7 bases, in that order; junction bases with no gene match: 10. The CDR3 loop reads CASRDSGGYGELFF. DNA of the CDR3: TGTGCCAGTCGGGACTCGGGAGGCTACGGGGAGCTGTTTTTT.

This clone was counted once. This rearrangement joins TRBV7-3 to TRBJ2-2, with TRBD2 matching over 8 bases. The V segment lost 6 bases and the J segment 6 bases; nucleotides outside the gene matches: 3. Germline CDR1 SGHTA, CDR2 FQGTGA. This CDR3 contains 13 residues. Written as DNA, the CDR3 is TGTGCCAGCAGGAGCGGGGGACCCGGGGAGCTGTTTTTT. It is translated as CASRSGGPGELFF.

This CDR3 is CASSTGGRTEAFF. The CDR3 DNA follows: TGTGCCAGCAGTACAGGGGGCAGGACTGAAGCTTTCTTT. The gene calls are TRBV28 and TRBJ1-1; TRBD1 aligns across 9 bases. Germline CDR1 MDHEN, CDR2 SYDVKM. Losses at the gene ends were 5 bases for V and 5 bases for J; bases not matched to a gene: 3. The CDR3 has 13 residues.

Details on this clone: The same CDR3 can be traced to other DNA sequences in this sample. The gene calls are TRBV5-1 and TRBJ2-1; 11 nucleotides agree with TRBD2. This CDR3 has 15 amino acids. Unmatched junction bases numbered 0, after V lost 0 bases and J lost 4 bases. CDR1 and CDR2 from the germline V gene are SGHRS and YFSETQ. CDR3 sequence: CASSLVAGGYNEQFF. CDR3 nucleotide sequence: TGCGCCAGCAGCTTGGTAGCGGGAGGGTACAATGAGCAGTTCTTC. Looking up the rest from reference TRBV5-1 and TRBJ2-1 gives the full variable domain: KAGVTQTPRYLIKTRGQQVTLSCSPISGHRSVSWYQQTPGQGLQFLFEYFSETQRNKGNFPGRFSGRQFSNSRSEMNVSTLELGDSALYLCASSLVAGGYNEQFFGPGTRLTVL.

The chain uses TRBV5-1 and TRBJ2-4; either TRBD1 or TRBD2 may supply D (5 bases each). V shed 0 bases and J shed 6 bases, with 13 bases lying between them. This CDR3 contains 15 residues. Germline V CDR1 and CDR2: SGHRS, YFSETQ. DNA for the CDR3: TGCGCCAGCAGCTTGGATAGCAGGGCGGGAAACATTCAGTACTTC. The encoded protein is CASSLDSRAGNIQYF.

CDR3 residues: CASSLWGQRPEAFF. In nucleotides, the CDR3 is TGTGCCAGCAGTTTATGGGGGCAAAGACCTGAAGCTTTCTTT. The J gene is TRBJ1-1, the V gene TRBV28, with D perhaps TRBD1 (5 bases). Germline CDR1 MDHEN, CDR2 SYDVKM. Trimming stripped 0 bases from V and 6 bases from J, with 11 bases between. The CDR3 runs 14 residues.

The chain carries TRBV6-2 or TRBV6-3 and TRBJ2-3; D is possibly TRBD2 (5 bases). The CDR3 loop spans 16 amino acids. Germline assignment: CDR1 MNHEY and CDR2 SVGEGT. V lost 5 bases and J 1 base, leaving 16 bases between the germline ends. In DNA, the CDR3 is TGTGCCAGCAGTGCGTATAGGATGAGGGGCACAGATACGCAGTATTTT. It yields the protein CASSAYRMRGTDTQYF.

There are a few counts of this clone. The identical CDR3 is also encoded by other nucleotide sequences in the sample. The V and J genes are TRBV2 and TRBJ2-5; D gene unclear. V was cut by 7 bases and J by 4 bases, with 7 bases left in between. Germline assignment: CDR1 SNHLY and CDR2 FYNNEI. This CDR3 comprises 11 residues. In DNA form, the CDR3 reads TGTGCCAGCACGATAAGAGAGACCCAGTACTTC. This translates into CASTIRETQYF.

This chain connects TRBV6-5 to TRBJ1-3, with D possibly being TRBD1 (6 bases). Deletions cut 5 bases from V and 8 bases from J, with 19 bases between. Per the germline V gene, CDR1 is MNHEY and CDR2 is SVGAGI. The CDR3 extends over 15 amino acids. CDR3 protein: CASSPPGARADTIYF. The CDR3 DNA is TGTGCCAGCAGTCCCCCGGGGGCCCGGGCAGACACCATATATTTT.

V and J are TRBV14 and TRBJ1-5, with 7 bases aligning to TRBD1. CDR1 is SGHDN, CDR2 FVKESK, per germline. The CDR3 has 19 amino acids. V lost 0 bases to trimming and J lost 0 bases; unmatched junction nucleotides: 11. CDR3 bases: TGTGCCAGCAGCCAAGAATGTAGGGGACAGATTAATAGCAATCAGCCCCAGCATTTT. Protein product: CASSQECRGQINSNQPQHF.

This rearrangement joins TRBV19 to TRBJ2-7; TRBD2 is a possible D gene (7 bases). V gave up 2 bases and J gave up 6 bases, with 26 bases separating them. Germline loops: CDR1 LNHDA, CDR2 SQIVND (reference sequence). The CDR3 runs 18 residues. The CDR3 loop is CASSINLGGGRGLSEQYF. Here the CDR3 DNA reads TGTGCCAGTAGTATAAATCTGGGGGGCGGGAGAGGTCTTTCCGAGCAGTACTTC.

This rearrangement joins TRBV5-6 to TRBJ1-5; possible D gene TRBD1, 6 bases. The length of the CDR3 is 16 residues. Looked up from germline, CDR1 is SGHDT and CDR2 is YYEEEE. The ends were cut back, 0 bases at V and 3 bases at J, with 13 bases in the middle. The CDR3 reads CASSLAGGFNNQPQHF. The CDR3 coding sequence is TGTGCCAGCAGCTTGGCTGGGGGCTTCAACAATCAGCCCCAGCATTTT.

The chain combines TRBV5-6 with TRBJ1-4; a possible D gene is TRBD1 (5 bases). CDR3 size: 15 residues. Per germline, CDR1 SGHDT and CDR2 YYEEEE. Trimming stripped 4 bases from V and 8 bases from J, with 18 bases between. For the CDR3, the DNA is TGTGCCAGCAGCGTAGCAGGGAGGCTAGAGGAAAAACTGTTTTTT. Its protein product is CASSVAGRLEEKLFF. The complete variable domain, with remaining parts taken from reference TRBV5-6 and TRBJ1-4, reads DAGVTQSPTHLIKTRGQQVTLRCSPKSGHDTVSWYQQALGQGPQFIFQYYEEEERQRGNFPDRFSGHQFPNYSSELNVNALLLGDSALYLCASSVAGRLEEKLFFGSGTQLSVL.

This chain joins TRBV7-6 and TRBJ2-1, with 9 nucleotides matching TRBD1. Germline V gene sequence: CDR1 SGHVS, CDR2 FNYEAQ. The junction had 6 bases not matched to a gene; V was cut back by 5 bases and J by 4 bases. The CDR3 length is 15 residues. CDR3 nucleotides: TGTGCCAGCAGCACCGACAGGGGGACGTACAATGAGCAGTTCTTC. It specifies CASSTDRGTYNEQFF.

The chain employs TRBV21-1 and TRBJ2-3. TRBV21-1 is a documented pseudogene. The CDR3 runs 15 residues. The CDR3 coding sequence is TGTGCCAGCAGCCGTAAGGGTGCTAGCACAGATACGCAGTATTTT. Amino acid sequence: CASSRKGASTDTQYF.

The chain uses TRBV3-1 (or the pseudogene TRBV3-2) and TRBJ1-2, with D unclear. V lost 0 bases and J 6 bases, leaving 20 bases between the germline ends. CDR3 length equals 17 residues. Germline CDR1 is LGHDT and CDR2 is YNNKEL (reference sequence). The CDR3 is CASSQEGNRAPLHGYTF. As DNA, the CDR3 is TGTGCCAGCAGCCAAGAAGGGAACCGGGCCCCTTTACATGGCTACACCTTC.

The J gene is TRBJ1-4, the V gene TRBV5-1; TRBD1 agrees at 7 bases. The CDR3 is made up of 16 amino acids. Per the germline V gene, CDR1 is SGHRS and CDR2 is YFSETQ. The trim removed 0 bases at V and 7 bases at J, leaving 9 bases unmatched. CDR3 in DNA: TGCGCCAGCAGCTTGGAAGGGGGACAGCCTGTTGAAAAACTGTTTTTT. This codes for CASSLEGGQPVEKLFF.

The CDR3 loop reads CASARDYSYEQYF. CDR3 nucleotides: TGTGCCAGCGCCCGGGACTACTCCTACGAGCAGTACTTC. The V and J genes are TRBV11-1 and TRBJ2-7, with 7 bases aligning to TRBD2. Germline V CDR1 and CDR2: SGHAT, FQDESV (reference sequence). This CDR3 has 13 residues. Germline trimming cut 8 bases from V and 0 bases from J; bases unmatched to any gene: 4. The full variable domain, in which reference TRBV11-1 and TRBJ2-7 provide the parts outside the CDR3, is EAEVAQSPRYKITEKSQAVAFWCDPISGHATLYWYRQILGQGPELLVQFQDESVVDDSQLPKDRFSAERLKGVDSTLKIQPAELGDSAMYLCASARDYSYEQYFGPGTRLTVT.

J is TRBJ2-7 and V is TRBV4-3; TRBD2 matches 7 bases. The CDR3 totals 13 residues. The trim removed 1 base at V and 7 bases at J, leaving 4 bases unmatched. Germline V gene data show CDR1 as LGHNA and CDR2 as YSLEER. The CDR3 protein is CASSQVTSLEQYF. The CDR3 nucleotides read TGCGCCAGCAGCCAAGTGACTAGCTTAGAGCAGTACTTC.

The rearrangement uses TRBV29-1 and TRBJ2-3; D call uncertain. CDR1 is SQVTM and CDR2 is ANQGSEA in the germline V gene. Trimming took 6 bases from V and 1 from J, leaving 5 bases between them. The CDR3 extends over 11 amino acids. CDR3 sequence (DNA): TGCAGCGTCCTTCGCACAGATACGCAGTATTTT. Its protein is CSVLRTDTQYF.

CDR3 residues: CASSRGRVTQYF. The CDR3, as DNA: TGTGCCAGCAGTCGCGGTCGGGTTACCCAGTACTTC. The V call is TRBV28, the J call TRBJ2-5; D remains unclear. The V end was cut by 5 bases, the J end by 8 bases, with 12 bases between. The CDR3 is 12 residues long. CDR1 is MDHEN, CDR2 SYDVKM, per germline.

The chain recombines TRBV5-4 with TRBJ1-1; TRBD1 might be the D (6 bases). The CDR3 consists of 14 residues. Germline-derived CDR1 and CDR2 are SGHNT and YYREEE (reference sequence). The ends were cut back, 4 bases at V and 1 base at J, with 11 bases in the middle. The CDR3 nucleotides read TGTGCCAGCAGCGTTGGACAGCCGAACACTGAAGCTTTCTTT. Translating it yields CASSVGQPNTEAFF.

This sequence joins TRBV2 and TRBJ2-5; TRBD2 matches 7 bases. CDR3 size: 13 residues. Trimming took 8 bases from V and 3 from J; bases not matched to a gene: 6. The germline CDR1 and CDR2 sequences are SNHLY and FYNNEI. The CDR3: CASASLAEETQYF. CDR3 nucleotide sequence: TGTGCCAGCGCTAGTCTAGCGGAAGAGACCCAGTACTTC.

The rearrangement links TRBV28 to TRBJ2-7; TRBD1 matches at 8 bases. The CDR3 contains 15 residues. CDR1 is MDHEN and CDR2 is SYDVKM in the germline V gene. V shed 4 bases, J shed 5 bases, and the junction held 10 bases outside the gene matches. The CDR3 coding sequence is TGTGCCAGCAGTTCTCCCAGGCAGGGGGCTCACGAGCAGTACTTC. Translating it yields CASSSPRQGAHEQYF.

The rearrangement uses TRBV7-2 and TRBJ2-1, with 8 bases that match TRBD2. The CDR3 loop spans 13 amino acids. CDR1 and CDR2 from the germline V gene are SGHTA and FQGNSA. The ends lost 6 bases at V and 8 bases at J; junction bases unmatched: 6. CDR3 sequence reads: CASRALAGDEQFF. The CDR3 DNA sequence: TGTGCCAGCAGGGCGCTAGCGGGTGATGAGCAGTTCTTC.